The 17 T cell receptor beta chains below come from one sample, sequenced in a study of shared clonotypes between healthy human individuals. The protocol was immunoSEQ multiplex PCR, while the TCRdb copy is restricted to in-frame clones and leaves out a portion. The data contain about 2 million clones, 85% to 95% of them singletons. Sequencing used naive CD4+ T cells sorted from blood. Subset described: CD45RA+ positively selected. These receptor sequences come from a man younger than 35 in good health.

This clone showed up just a few times. The sample has other DNA sequences that encode this CDR3 too. The gene calls are TRBV6-1 and TRBJ2-7; the D gene is possibly TRBD1 (6 bases). Germline values: CDR1 MNHNS, CDR2 SASEGT. V was cut by 3 bases and J by 0 bases, with 9 bases left in between. The CDR3 has 14 amino acids. CDR3 amino acids: CASSETGYSYEQYF. CDR3 DNA sequence: TGTGCCAGCAGTGAGACAGGTTACTCCTACGAGCAGTACTTC.

The CDR3 reads CASSYQGSGLWTQYF. In nucleotides, the CDR3 is TGTGCCAGCAGTTACCAAGGTTCAGGGTTATGGACCCAGTACTTC. The rearrangement links TRBV27 to TRBJ2-5, with D possibly being TRBD1 (5 bases). The V end lost 4 bases, the J end lost 7 bases, and 19 bases lay between the germline ends. CDR1 is MNHEY and CDR2 is SMNVEV in the germline V gene (reference sequence). The CDR3 sequence is 15 residues long.

The DNA of the CDR3 is TGTGCCAGCAGCTTAGGCGAGACAGGGTTAATGAACACTGAAGCTTTCTTT. Translation gives CASSLGETGLMNTEAFF. The rearrangement joins TRBV7-9 to TRBJ1-1; 7 bases are a match to TRBD1. V trimming: 1 base; J trimming: 0 bases; junction bases outside the gene matches: 8. Germline V gives CDR1 SEHNR, CDR2 FQNEAQ (reference sequence). There are 17 residues in the CDR3.

This clone showed up just a few times. V and J are TRBV18 and TRBJ1-1; D perhaps matches TRBD1 (5 bases). Germline V lookup: CDR1 KGHSH, CDR2 LQKENI. This CDR3 region has 15 residues. Deletions cut 6 bases from V and 1 base from J, with 15 bases between. CDR3 nucleotides: TGTGCCAGCTCCCCGAATGGGGCCCCGAACACTGAAGCTTTCTTT. Residues: CASSPNGAPNTEAFF. The variable domain in full, with the rest retrieved from reference TRBV18 and TRBJ1-1, is NAGVMQNPRHLVRRRGQEARLRCSPMKGHSHVYWYRQLPEEGLKFMVYLQKENIIDESGMPKERFSAEFPKEGPSILRIQQVVRGDSAAYFCASSPNGAPNTEAFFGQGTRLTVV.

The CDR3 coding sequence is TGTGCCAGCAGCTCTGAAGTGAAGGGAAGCTATGGCTACACCTTC. This translates into CASSSEVKGSYGYTF. The chain has TRBV5-8 and TRBJ1-2; D unclear. CDR1 is SGHTS, CDR2 YDEGEE, per germline. The CDR3 is 15 amino acids. The V end was cut by 3 bases, the J end by 4 bases, with 16 bases between.

This CDR3 is CSRGTLGGYTF. In nucleotides, the CDR3 is TGCAGCCGAGGGACCTTGGGTGGCTACACCTTC. The chain carries TRBV20-1 and TRBJ1-2; weak D call: TRBD1 (5 bases). This CDR3 is built from 11 residues. Germline values: CDR1 DFQATT, CDR2 SNEGSKA (reference sequence).

The V call is TRBV15, the J call TRBJ1-3; D is ambiguous. The CDR3 sequence is 16 residues long. With 5 bases removed from V and 0 bases from J, the gap between germline ends came to 14 bases. CDR1 is LNHNV and CDR2 is YYDKDF in the germline V gene (reference sequence). CDR3 residues: CATSSPKSASGNTIYF. The CDR3 region has the DNA TGTGCCACCAGCTCCCCGAAATCGGCCTCTGGAAACACCATATATTTT.

The genes are TRBV5-4 and TRBJ2-2; D remains ambiguous. Germline V lookup: CDR1 SGHNT, CDR2 YYREEE (reference sequence). This CDR3 comprises 16 residues. Trimming pared 4 bases from V and 0 bases from J, leaving 13 bases between. CDR3 protein: CASSPVALPNTGELFF. The CDR3 DNA reads TGTGCCAGCAGCCCCGTGGCACTCCCGAACACCGGGGAGCTGTTTTTT.

The chain joins TRBV30 to TRBJ1-2; D gene unclear. There are 12 residues in the CDR3. V was clipped by 2 bases and J by 1 base, with 5 bases between them. CDR1 is GTSNPN, CDR2 SVGIG, per germline (reference sequence). The CDR3 loop reads CAWSMGNYGYTF. CDR3 sequence (DNA): TGTGCCTGGAGTATGGGTAACTATGGCTACACCTTC.

This clone was found many times. The chain carries TRBV4-3 and TRBJ2-7; 7 nucleotides agree with TRBD2. Trimming at V came to 0 bases and at J to 0 bases, leaving 5 bases not matched to a gene. CDR1 and CDR2 (germline): LGHNA, YSLEER. This CDR3 contains 16 residues. The CDR3 DNA reads as TGCGCCAGCAGCCAAGATTTCTGGACTAGCTCCTACGAGCAGTACTTC. It specifies CASSQDFWTSSYEQYF.

The chain uses TRBV6-5 and TRBJ1-1; D is possibly TRBD1 (5 bases). V was trimmed by 4 bases and J by 2 bases, leaving 11 bases between them. The CDR3 runs to 14 residues. In germline, CDR1 is MNHEY, CDR2 SVGAGI. The CDR3 nucleotides read TGTGCCAGCAGTTCCCGCAGGGTTAACACTGAAGCTTTCTTT. Translation: CASSSRRVNTEAFF.

The gene calls are TRBV5-1 and TRBJ1-1; D is perhaps TRBD1 (6 bases). This CDR3 contains 14 residues. The V gene's germline CDR1 is SGHRS and CDR2 YFSETQ. V lost 4 bases and J lost 5, with 15 bases in between. The CDR3 loop reads CASSATGDGTEAFF. Here the CDR3 DNA reads TGCGCCAGCAGCGCGACAGGCGATGGGACTGAAGCTTTCTTT.

The genes are TRBV11-2 and TRBJ1-1, with 8 nucleotides matching TRBD1. V trimming: 5 bases; J trimming: 5 bases; junction bases outside the gene matches: 7. CDR3 size: 14 residues. Per the germline V gene, CDR1 is SGHAT and CDR2 is FQNNGV. CDR3 amino acids: CASSTQGASTEAFF. As DNA, the CDR3 is TGTGCCAGCAGCACTCAGGGGGCAAGTACTGAAGCTTTCTTT.

CDR3 loop: CATSGGTSGLYEQYF. The CDR3 DNA is TGTGCCACCTCGGGGGGGACTAGCGGCCTCTACGAGCAGTACTTC. The chain is built from TRBV6-5 and TRBJ2-5; TRBD2 matches 11 bases. The J call is doubtful: the DNA matches TRBJ2-7 better. CDR1 is MNHEY and CDR2 is SVGAGI in the germline V gene. The CDR3 is 15 residues long.

V is TRBV11-2 and J is TRBJ2-3; possible D gene TRBD1, 6 bases. CDR1 SGHAT and CDR2 FQNNGV come from the germline V gene. The CDR3 has 16 amino acids. Trimming removed 5 bases from V and 12 bases from J, with 27 bases in between. The CDR3, as DNA: TGTGCCAGCAGCCCCTCAGCAGGGGCGAATCATCCCTTCCAGTATTTT. It specifies CASSPSAGANHPFQYF.

About this clone: The identical CDR3 is also encoded by other nucleotide sequences in the sample. The V gene is TRBV5-1, the J gene TRBJ2-3; D is unresolved. The CDR3 sequence is 14 residues long. CDR1 is SGHRS, CDR2 YFSETQ, per germline. Trimming removed 0 bases from V and 0 bases from J, with 5 bases in between. The CDR3 reads CASSLGHSTDTQYF. CDR3 sequence (DNA): TGCGCCAGCAGCTTGGGACATAGCACAGATACGCAGTATTTT.

The table lists this clone with a count of one. This chain uses TRBV4-1 with TRBJ2-1; 11 bases are shared with TRBD2. Germline V lookup: CDR1 MGHRA, CDR2 YSYEKL. CDR3 length: 16 residues. Trimming cost V 5 bases and J 4 bases; bases outside gene matches: 7. Written as DNA, the CDR3 is TGCGCCAGCAGCTACCTTACTAGCGGGGGTTACAATGAGCAGTTCTTC. Residues: CASSYLTSGGYNEQFF.